This TCR beta chain was obtained from a study of cytomegalovirus exposure and HLA in healthy donors. Germline V gene lookup returns CDR1 DFQATT and CDR2 SNEGSKA (reference sequence). CDR3 size: 11 residues. The V end lost 0 bases, the J end lost 9 bases, and 6 bases lay between the germline ends. Only in-frame clones appear in the TCRdb table, and some are missing; sequencing was by immunoSEQ multiplex PCR. This sample has 100,000 to 150,000 clones; roughly 87% occur once, and the top ten carry about 1.1%. The sequencing input was PBMCs. This receptor was taken from a woman between 18 and 29 years old in good health and CMV-seronegative. The J gene is TRBJ2-1, the V gene TRBV20-1; D not certain. The CDR3 region is CSARDSTEQFF. The CDR3 DNA sequence: TGCAGTGCTAGAGATAGCACTGAGCAGTTCTTC.